A single sample gave rise to the 21 T cell receptor beta chains below, sequenced in a study of blood T cell repertoires in COVID-19. Produced via immunoSEQ multiplex PCR; TCRdb's table is partial and in-frame only. This table holds about 180,000 clones, just over 85% found once. The sequencing input was peripheral blood. The receptors here all came from a middle-aged man with active or convalescent COVID-19.

The chain recombines TRBV3-1 (or the pseudogene TRBV3-2) with TRBJ1-1, with 9 bases that match TRBD1. Losses at the gene ends were 4 bases for V and 7 bases for J; bases not matched to a gene: 7. This CDR3 comprises 14 residues. Germline assignment: CDR1 LGHDT and CDR2 YNNKEL (reference sequence). CDR3 bases: TGTGCCAGCAGCCCCCGACAGGGGGGGAATGAAGCTTTCTTT. Translating it yields CASSPRQGGNEAFF.

The chain recombines TRBV19 with TRBJ1-4, with 8 nucleotides matching TRBD1. The CDR3 runs to 14 residues. Looked up from germline, CDR1 is LNHDA and CDR2 is SQIVND (reference sequence). Germline trimming cut 7 bases from V and 3 bases from J; bases unmatched to any gene: 4. Here the CDR3 reads CASNPQGANEKLFF. In nucleotides, the CDR3 is TGTGCCAGTAACCCACAGGGGGCTAATGAAAAACTGTTTTTT.

This sequence joins TRBV7-2 and TRBJ1-3, with TRBD1 as a possible D gene (6 bases). The CDR3 extends over 16 amino acids. V lost 1 base and J lost 3, with 13 bases in between. Germline V gene sequence: CDR1 SGHTA, CDR2 FQGNSA. CDR3 coding DNA: TGTGCCAGCAGCTTAGAGGCAGGGGATCATGGAAACACCATATATTTT. Its translation is CASSLEAGDHGNTIYF.

The rearrangement uses TRBV15 and TRBJ1-1; tentatively, D is TRBD1 (6 bases). V lost 4 bases to trimming and J lost 11 bases, with 20 bases between them. The CDR3 consists of 14 residues. Germline V gives CDR1 LNHNV, CDR2 YYDKDF (reference sequence). The CDR3: CATSKGSREQGAFF. The CDR3 DNA is TGTGCCACCAGCAAAGGCAGCAGAGAGCAGGGGGCTTTCTTT.

This chain joins TRBV12-5 and TRBJ1-2; 8 nucleotides match TRBD1. Germline lookup yields CDR1 LGHNT and CDR2 FRNRAP. This CDR3 comprises 16 residues. V was clipped by 2 bases and J by 8 bases; unmatched bases: 13. For the CDR3, the DNA is TGTGCTAGTGGTTTGTCGCCCTCGGACAGGGTGAAAGGCTACACCTTC. This gives the protein CASGLSPSDRVKGYTF.

This clone was seen only a few times. In DNA form, the CDR3 reads TGCGCCAGCAGCCAAGAAATCCCGGTATTGAGGACCGGGGAGCTGTTTTTT. Protein sequence: CASSQEIPVLRTGELFF. The chain links TRBV4-1 to TRBJ2-2; D is undetermined. The CDR3 length is 17 residues. Germline CDR1 reads MGHRA; CDR2 reads YSYEKL. V lost 0 bases to trimming and J lost 5 bases, with 16 bases between them.

V usage is TRBV19 and J usage is TRBJ1-1; tentatively, D is TRBD1 (5 bases). Deletions cut 1 base from V and 10 bases from J, with 13 bases between. Germline values: CDR1 LNHDA, CDR2 SQIVND (reference sequence). This CDR3 contains 13 residues. The CDR3 region has the DNA TGTGCCAGTAGTATAGTGGGGCTAAATCGAGCTTTCTTT. It yields the protein CASSIVGLNRAFF.

The chain employs TRBV5-1 and TRBJ1-1, with 7 bases that match TRBD1. CDR3 length: 13 residues. The trim removed 5 bases at V and 0 bases at J, leaving 1 base unmatched. Germline CDR1 reads SGHRS; CDR2 reads YFSETQ. CDR3 coding DNA: TGCGCCAGCAGTGGGACAGTGAACACTGAAGCTTTCTTT. Translated, it gives CASSGTVNTEAFF. The full variable domain, in which reference TRBV5-1 and TRBJ1-1 provide the parts outside the CDR3, is KAGVTQTPRYLIKTRGQQVTLSCSPISGHRSVSWYQQTPGQGLQFLFEYFSETQRNKGNFPGRFSGRQFSNSRSEMNVSTLELGDSALYLCASSGTVNTEAFFGQGTRLTVV.

The chain links TRBV18 to TRBJ1-1; 7 bases agree with TRBD1. Germline CDR1 reads KGHSH; CDR2 reads LQKENI. The CDR3 is made up of 14 amino acids. V shed 4 bases and J 1 base; nucleotides not matched to a gene: 3. The CDR3 coding sequence is TGTGCCAGCTCACTGGGACAGCAGAACACTGAAGCTTTCTTT. This sequence encodes CASSLGQQNTEAFF.

This chain joins TRBV5-1 and TRBJ2-1; TRBD2 matches 7 bases. Germline V gives CDR1 SGHRS, CDR2 YFSETQ. V shed 4 bases and J 8 bases; nucleotides not matched to a gene: 9. The CDR3 length is 14 residues. The DNA of the CDR3 is TGCGCCAGCAGCCGAGGGATCAGCGGGGATGAGCAGTTCTTC. It specifies CASSRGISGDEQFF. Full variable domain (outside the CDR3, taken from reference TRBV5-1 and TRBJ2-1): KAGVTQTPRYLIKTRGQQVTLSCSPISGHRSVSWYQQTPGQGLQFLFEYFSETQRNKGNFPGRFSGRQFSNSRSEMNVSTLELGDSALYLCASSRGISGDEQFFGPGTRLTVL.

The chain has TRBV30 and TRBJ1-4, with D possibly matching TRBD1 (5 bases). Germline-derived CDR1 and CDR2 are GTSNPN and SVGIG (reference sequence). Trimming left V 0 bases short and J 4 bases short, with 9 bases between. The length of the CDR3 is 14 residues. CDR3 loop: CAWSVGRVNEKLFF. As DNA, the CDR3 is TGTGCCTGGAGTGTGGGCAGGGTTAATGAAAAACTGTTTTTT.

The chain joins TRBV28 to TRBJ2-7; 7 bases fit TRBD1. Unmatched junction bases numbered 9, after V lost 1 base and J lost 0 bases. Germline loops: CDR1 MDHEN, CDR2 SYDVKM. CDR3 length equals 17 residues. CDR3 region: CASSLYSGTVSSYEQYF. The CDR3 DNA reads TGTGCCAGCAGTTTATACTCCGGGACAGTTAGCTCCTACGAGCAGTACTTC.

The chain employs TRBV30 and TRBJ1-5, with 8 bases identical to TRBD1. The CDR3 has 16 residues. The trim removed 0 bases at V and 7 bases at J, leaving 11 bases unmatched. CDR1 and CDR2 (germline): GTSNPN, SVGIG (reference sequence). CDR3 region: CAWSVPRDRGNQPQHF. The CDR3 DNA reads as TGTGCCTGGAGTGTACCTCGAGACAGGGGTAACCAGCCCCAGCATTTT. The whole variable domain, remainder taken from reference TRBV30 and TRBJ1-5, is SQTIHQWPATLVQPVGSPLSLECTVEGTSNPNLYWYRQAAGRGLQLLFYSVGIGQISSEVPQNLSASRPQDRQFILSSKKLLLSDSGFYLCAWSVPRDRGNQPQHFGDGTRLSIL.

This chain connects TRBV25-1 to TRBJ1-5; 8 bases align to TRBD1. The CDR3 spans 13 residues. Per germline, CDR1 MGHDK and CDR2 SYGVNS. After removal of 6 bases from V and 7 bases from J, the junction contained 5 bases not matched to a gene. CDR3 loop: CASSATGAQPQHF. The CDR3, as DNA: TGTGCCAGCAGCGCGACAGGGGCCCAGCCCCAGCATTTT.

On this clone: Other DNA sequences in the same sample also yield this CDR3. V usage is TRBV5-6 and J usage is TRBJ2-7; perhaps TRBD1 as D (5 bases). V dropped 3 bases and J dropped 2 bases, with 9 bases sitting between them. The CDR3 length is 13 residues. The germline gives CDR1 SGHDT, CDR2 YYEEEE. The DNA of the CDR3 is TGTGCCAGCAGCTCGGACACAACCTACGAGCAGTACTTC. Translated, it gives CASSSDTTYEQYF.

This clone was picked up one time. The chain joins TRBV27 to TRBJ1-1; unclear D gene. CDR3 length: 14 amino acids. With 3 bases removed from V and 4 bases from J, the gap between germline ends came to 12 bases. In germline, CDR1 is MNHEY, CDR2 SMNVEV (reference sequence). Here the CDR3 reads CASSFAVKGTEAFF. The CDR3 DNA reads as TGTGCCAGCAGTTTCGCGGTTAAAGGCACTGAAGCTTTCTTT.

This chain joins TRBV30 and TRBJ2-1; 12 nucleotides match TRBD2. V lost 3 bases, J lost 15 bases, and 6 bases stayed unmatched. Germline CDR1 and CDR2: GTSNPN and SVGIG (reference sequence). This CDR3 contains 12 residues. This CDR3 is CAWSRTSGTTFF. The CDR3 nucleotides read TGTGCCTGGAGCCGGACTAGCGGGACGACGTTCTTC.

V is TRBV2 and J is TRBJ2-2, with TRBD2 matching 9 bases. Germline assignment: CDR1 SNHLY and CDR2 FYNNEI. The CDR3 has 16 residues. V lost 3 bases and J lost 6; bases outside the gene matches: 8. CDR3 sequence reads: CASSDMGGRAAGELFF. The CDR3 region has the DNA TGTGCCAGCAGTGATATGGGCGGGAGGGCTGCCGGGGAGCTGTTTTTT.

V usage is TRBV5-1 and J usage is TRBJ2-7; D is ambiguous. Germline CDR1 SGHRS, CDR2 YFSETQ. V dropped 4 bases and J dropped 7 bases, with 9 bases sitting between them. This CDR3 comprises 11 residues. This CDR3 is CASSPSREQYF. CDR3 bases: TGCGCCAGCAGCCCCTCACGGGAGCAGTACTTC.

CDR3 bases: TGCGCCAGCAGCCTCGAGGGTGTGGATGAAAAACTGTTTTTT. Its translation: CASSLEGVDEKLFF. V usage is TRBV5-1 and J usage is TRBJ1-4; no definite D call. Trimming took 4 bases from V and 6 from J, leaving 13 bases between them. Germline CDR1 reads SGHRS; CDR2 reads YFSETQ. This CDR3 region has 14 residues.

The chain recombines TRBV6-1 with TRBJ2-1; D remains ambiguous. Germline assignment: CDR1 MNHNS and CDR2 SASEGT. The CDR3 contains 14 residues. V lost 2 bases and J lost 6, with 11 bases in between. Written as DNA, the CDR3 is TGTGCCAGCAGTGAATACCGGAGAGGCAATGAGCAGTTCTTC. This codes for CASSEYRRGNEQFF.